One sample yielded the 25 T cell receptor beta chains listed below, sequenced in a study of T cell changes during pregnancy in multiple sclerosis. Some clones are missing from TCRdb's copy, which holds only in-frame ones; the method was immunoSEQ multiplex PCR. The table shows more than 65,000 clones, with nearly 95% occurring only once. Here the sequenced sample was peripheral blood, taken in the second trimester of pregnancy. These receptors all come from a female donor with multiple sclerosis, enrolled in a pregnancy study.

The gene calls are TRBV7-2 and TRBJ2-7; the D gene is possibly TRBD2 (6 bases). V lost 1 base, J lost 4 bases, and 14 bases lay in between. CDR1 and CDR2 (germline): SGHTA, FQGNSA. The CDR3 length is 15 residues. DNA for the CDR3: TGTGCCAGCAGCTTAGTTTCTAGCGAGGCTTACGAGCAGTACTTC. This sequence encodes CASSLVSSEAYEQYF.

The rearrangement links TRBV25-1 to TRBJ2-1; 7 bases agree with TRBD2. Germline V gene sequence: CDR1 MGHDK, CDR2 SYGVNS. The CDR3 totals 15 residues. After removal of 4 bases from V and 7 bases from J, the junction contained 10 bases not matched to a gene. As DNA, the CDR3 is TGTGCCAGCAGTGGAGGGACTACCACTTGGAATGAGCAGTTCTTC. It encodes CASSGGTTTWNEQFF.

This clone has only a few counts. The J gene is TRBJ2-5, the V gene TRBV5-6; 7 bases are a match to TRBD2. CDR1 and CDR2 (germline): SGHDT, YYEEEE. After removal of 4 bases from V and 2 bases from J, the junction contained 8 bases not matched to a gene. The CDR3 spans 15 residues. The CDR3 region is CASSLAGVGQETQYF. The CDR3 region has the DNA TGTGCCAGCAGCCTGGCGGGAGTGGGGCAAGAGACCCAGTACTTC.

The chain links TRBV28 to TRBJ1-4; TRBD1 agrees at 7 bases. CDR3 length: 15 residues. The V segment lost 2 bases and the J segment 0 bases; nucleotides outside the gene matches: 0. The germline V gene has CDR1 MDHEN and CDR2 SYDVKM. CDR3 DNA sequence: TGTGCCAGCAGTTTACAGGGGGCAACTAATGAAAAACTGTTTTTT. It is translated as CASSLQGATNEKLFF.

This chain connects TRBV9 to TRBJ2-1; weak D call: TRBD2 (6 bases). This CDR3 region has 16 residues. The germline gives CDR1 SGDLS, CDR2 YYNGEE. V was trimmed by 0 bases and J by 8 bases, leaving 18 bases between them. The CDR3 coding sequence is TGTGCCAGCAGCGTAGTCGGAGGGTCGGTCTCGGATGAGCAGTTCTTC. This gives the protein CASSVVGGSVSDEQFF. The variable domain in full, completed from reference TRBV9 and TRBJ2-1, reads DSGVTQTPKHLITATGQRVTLRCSPRSGDLSVYWYQQSLDQGLQFLIQYYNGEERAKGNILERFSAQQFPDLHSELNLSSLELGDSALYFCASSVVGGSVSDEQFFGPGTRLTVL.

The table lists this clone with a few counts. The chain combines TRBV5-4 with TRBJ2-6; D perhaps matches TRBD1 (6 bases). V was pared by 0 bases and J by 4 bases, with 11 bases between. The CDR3 is 16 residues long. CDR1 SGHNT and CDR2 YYREEE come from the germline V gene (reference sequence). The CDR3 region has the DNA TGTGCCAGCAGCTTGGGGACAGATCTAGGGGCCAACGTCCTGACTTTC. Its protein is CASSLGTDLGANVLTF.

The genes are TRBV30 and TRBJ1-1, with D perhaps TRBD1 (6 bases). Per the germline V gene, CDR1 is GTSNPN and CDR2 is SVGIG (reference sequence). Trimming stripped 3 bases from V and 5 bases from J, with 10 bases between. This CDR3 has 12 residues. The CDR3, as DNA: TGTGCCTGGAGAGACCAGGGGACTGAAGCTTTCTTT. It codes for CAWRDQGTEAFF.

V and J are TRBV7-9 and TRBJ1-3; D is uncertain. The CDR3 has 13 amino acids. Germline loops: CDR1 SEHNR, CDR2 FQNEAQ (reference sequence). Trimming removed 7 bases at V and 3 bases at J, with 10 bases between. This CDR3 is CASMSLFGNTIYF. In DNA form, the CDR3 reads TGTGCCAGCATGAGTCTCTTTGGAAACACCATATATTTT.

V and J are TRBV6-1 and TRBJ2-1, with D tentatively TRBD2 (6 bases). The V end was cut by 2 bases, the J end by 9 bases, with 23 bases between. CDR1 is MNHNS, CDR2 SASEGT, per germline. The length of the CDR3 is 17 residues. CDR3 sequence reads: CASSEFRPGVAGGEQFF. The CDR3, as DNA: TGTGCCAGCAGTGAATTTCGCCCGGGAGTGGCTGGGGGTGAGCAGTTCTTC.

This chain's CDR3 is CASSLGTSGGDTQYF. In nucleotides, the CDR3 is TGCGCCAGCAGCTTGGGGACTAGCGGGGGAGATACGCAGTATTTT. The chain couples TRBV5-1 to TRBJ2-3; 13 bases are a match to TRBD2. The CDR3 extends over 15 amino acids. The V segment lost 0 bases and the J segment 5 bases; nucleotides outside the gene matches: 0. Germline CDR1 is SGHRS and CDR2 is YFSETQ. Looking up the rest from reference TRBV5-1 and TRBJ2-3 gives the full variable domain: KAGVTQTPRYLIKTRGQQVTLSCSPISGHRSVSWYQQTPGQGLQFLFEYFSETQRNKGNFPGRFSGRQFSNSRSEMNVSTLELGDSALYLCASSLGTSGGDTQYFGPGTRLTVL.

The chain has TRBV18 and TRBJ2-3; 7 bases agree with TRBD1. Germline loops: CDR1 KGHSH, CDR2 LQKENI. V was clipped by 2 bases and J by 5 bases; unmatched bases: 10. There are 16 residues in the CDR3. In nucleotides, the CDR3 is TGTGCCAGCTCACCAAAGGGACAGAGCTTGGGAGATACGCAGTATTTT. It yields the protein CASSPKGQSLGDTQYF. The full variable domain, rest sourced from reference TRBV18 and TRBJ2-3, is NAGVMQNPRHLVRRRGQEARLRCSPMKGHSHVYWYRQLPEEGLKFMVYLQKENIIDESGMPKERFSAEFPKEGPSILRIQQVVRGDSAAYFCASSPKGQSLGDTQYFGPGTRLTVL.

The chain joins TRBV19 to TRBJ2-7, with 9 bases aligning to TRBD2. The germline gives CDR1 LNHDA, CDR2 SQIVND (reference sequence). The CDR3 runs to 16 residues. V was clipped by 5 bases and J by 2 bases; unmatched bases: 10. This CDR3 is CASSLSSGARPYEQYF. The CDR3 coding sequence is TGTGCCAGTAGTCTTTCTAGCGGGGCCAGACCCTACGAGCAGTACTTC. Variable domain in full (rest from reference TRBV19 and TRBJ2-7): DGGITQSPKYLFRKEGQNVTLSCEQNLNHDAMYWYRQDPGQGLRLIYYSQIVNDFQKGDIAEGYSVSREKKESFPLTVTSAQKNPTAFYLCASSLSSGARPYEQYFGPGTRLTVT.

J is TRBJ2-3 and V is TRBV27; 10 bases match TRBD2. The V gene's germline CDR1 is MNHEY and CDR2 SMNVEV (reference sequence). There are 17 residues in the CDR3. J was trimmed by 3 bases and V by 5 bases; bases with no gene match: 11. The CDR3, as DNA: TGTGCCAGCAGTCCAGTACCGGGACTAGCGACAACAGATACGCAGTATTTT. It encodes CASSPVPGLATTDTQYF.

CDR3 sequence: CASSRDRVIYNEQFF. CDR3 sequence (DNA): TGTGCCAGCAGTCGCGACAGGGTGATTTACAATGAGCAGTTCTTC. J is TRBJ2-1 and V is TRBV28; 7 nucleotides align to TRBD1. The V segment lost 5 bases and the J segment 4 bases; nucleotides outside the gene matches: 8. The CDR3 runs to 15 residues. Germline loops: CDR1 MDHEN, CDR2 SYDVKM.

The V and J genes are TRBV27 and TRBJ1-1, with a weak D call TRBD1 (6 bases). The CDR3 spans 12 residues. Germline values: CDR1 MNHEY, CDR2 SMNVEV (reference sequence). The germline V and J ends were trimmed by 6 bases and 5 bases, with 10 bases remaining between them. This CDR3 reads CASSLTGTEAFF. For the CDR3, the DNA is TGTGCCAGCAGCCTCACAGGGACTGAAGCTTTCTTT.

V is TRBV19 and J is TRBJ2-7; 8 positions agree with TRBD1. Germline CDR1 is LNHDA and CDR2 is SQIVND (reference sequence). The CDR3 loop spans 14 amino acids. Losses at the gene ends were 5 bases for V and 3 bases for J; bases not matched to a gene: 6. The CDR3 loop is CASSYGTGIYEQYF. The CDR3 DNA is TGTGCCAGTAGTTATGGGACAGGAATCTACGAGCAGTACTTC. Combining the CDR3 with reference TRBV19 and TRBJ2-7 gives the whole variable domain DGGITQSPKYLFRKEGQNVTLSCEQNLNHDAMYWYRQDPGQGLRLIYYSQIVNDFQKGDIAEGYSVSREKKESFPLTVTSAQKNPTAFYLCASSYGTGIYEQYFGPGTRLTVT.

The rearrangement joins TRBV10-3 to TRBJ2-3; 12 bases are shared with TRBD2. Per germline, CDR1 ENHRY and CDR2 SYGVKD. The junction had 2 bases not matched to a gene; V was cut back by 10 bases and J by 0 bases. This CDR3 region has 14 residues. CDR3: CASGTSGSTDTQYF. DNA for the CDR3: TGTGCCAGTGGGACTAGCGGGAGCACAGATACGCAGTATTTT.

The rearrangement joins TRBV7-9 to TRBJ1-2; D is ambiguous. The CDR3 has 13 residues. Germline CDR1 is SEHNR and CDR2 is FQNEAQ (reference sequence). V shed 3 bases and J shed 6 bases, with 11 bases lying between them. CDR3 amino acids: CASSFISGDGYTF. The CDR3, as DNA: TGTGCCAGCAGCTTCATATCCGGGGATGGCTACACCTTC.

The J gene is TRBJ2-7, the V gene TRBV4-1; D unclear. This CDR3 is built from 14 residues. V lost 1 base and J lost 1, with 8 bases in between. The germline V gene has CDR1 MGHRA and CDR2 YSYEKL. CDR3 loop: CASSQGYGSYEQYF. The CDR3 nucleotides are TGCGCCAGCAGCCAAGGTTACGGTTCCTACGAGCAGTACTTC.

The rearrangement links TRBV11-2 to TRBJ2-7; D possibly corresponds to TRBD1 (6 bases). Deletions cut 3 bases from V and 0 bases from J, with 12 bases between. This CDR3 comprises 15 residues. Germline V CDR1 and CDR2: SGHAT, FQNNGV. The CDR3 region has the DNA TGTGCCAGCAGCTTGGAACAGGGCAGCTCCTACGAGCAGTACTTC. Its translation: CASSLEQGSSYEQYF.

V is TRBV5-5 and J is TRBJ1-2; TRBD1 aligns across 7 bases. The CDR3 is made up of 15 amino acids. CDR1 SGHKS and CDR2 YYEKEE come from the germline V gene (reference sequence). J lost 2 bases, V lost 0 bases, and 4 bases had no gene match. In DNA, the CDR3 is TGTGCCAGCAGCTTGGCGGGACAGTTGAACTATGGCTACACCTTC. This codes for CASSLAGQLNYGYTF.

The CDR3 nucleotides are TGTGCCAGCAGCCACGGGGGGAGGTACGAGCAGTACTTC. It translates to CASSHGGRYEQYF. V usage is TRBV6-5 and J usage is TRBJ2-7, with 7 bases matching TRBD2. The CDR3 is 13 residues long. With V trimmed by 6 bases and J by 4 bases, 6 bases remained unmatched. Germline CDR1 is MNHEY and CDR2 is SVGAGI.

The chain carries TRBV7-8 and TRBJ2-3, with D perhaps TRBD1 (5 bases). There are 14 residues in the CDR3. The V gene lost 1 base and the J gene lost 0 bases, with 5 bases spanning the gap. Per germline, CDR1 SGHVS and CDR2 FQNEAQ. For the CDR3, the DNA is TGTGCCAGCAGCTTAGAGGGGAGCACAGATACGCAGTATTTT. Its protein is CASSLEGSTDTQYF. Looking up the rest from reference TRBV7-8 and TRBJ2-3 gives the full variable domain: GAGVSQSPRYKVAKRGQDVALRCDPISGHVSLFWYQQALGQGPEFLTYFQNEAQLDKSGLPSDRFFAERPEGSVSTLKIQRTQQEDSAVYLCASSLEGSTDTQYFGPGTRLTVL.

The gene calls are TRBV19 and TRBJ2-7, with TRBD1 as a possible D gene (6 bases). Trimming removed 7 bases from V and 0 bases from J, with 10 bases in between. This CDR3 contains 13 residues. CDR1 and CDR2 from the germline V gene are LNHDA and SQIVND (reference sequence). The CDR3 nucleotides read TGTGCCAGTAAAGTCAGGGGCTCCTACGAGCAGTACTTC. Protein product: CASKVRGSYEQYF.

V is TRBV5-3 and J is TRBJ2-7, with 11 bases aligning to TRBD2. TRBV5-3 is known as an ORF, though its function is uncertain. Trimming took 4 bases from V and 10 from J; bases not matched to a gene: 7. The CDR3 runs to 13 residues. DNA for the CDR3: TGTGCCAGAAGCCTTCCACTAGCGGGAGAACAGTACTTC. It codes for CARSLPLAGEQYF.